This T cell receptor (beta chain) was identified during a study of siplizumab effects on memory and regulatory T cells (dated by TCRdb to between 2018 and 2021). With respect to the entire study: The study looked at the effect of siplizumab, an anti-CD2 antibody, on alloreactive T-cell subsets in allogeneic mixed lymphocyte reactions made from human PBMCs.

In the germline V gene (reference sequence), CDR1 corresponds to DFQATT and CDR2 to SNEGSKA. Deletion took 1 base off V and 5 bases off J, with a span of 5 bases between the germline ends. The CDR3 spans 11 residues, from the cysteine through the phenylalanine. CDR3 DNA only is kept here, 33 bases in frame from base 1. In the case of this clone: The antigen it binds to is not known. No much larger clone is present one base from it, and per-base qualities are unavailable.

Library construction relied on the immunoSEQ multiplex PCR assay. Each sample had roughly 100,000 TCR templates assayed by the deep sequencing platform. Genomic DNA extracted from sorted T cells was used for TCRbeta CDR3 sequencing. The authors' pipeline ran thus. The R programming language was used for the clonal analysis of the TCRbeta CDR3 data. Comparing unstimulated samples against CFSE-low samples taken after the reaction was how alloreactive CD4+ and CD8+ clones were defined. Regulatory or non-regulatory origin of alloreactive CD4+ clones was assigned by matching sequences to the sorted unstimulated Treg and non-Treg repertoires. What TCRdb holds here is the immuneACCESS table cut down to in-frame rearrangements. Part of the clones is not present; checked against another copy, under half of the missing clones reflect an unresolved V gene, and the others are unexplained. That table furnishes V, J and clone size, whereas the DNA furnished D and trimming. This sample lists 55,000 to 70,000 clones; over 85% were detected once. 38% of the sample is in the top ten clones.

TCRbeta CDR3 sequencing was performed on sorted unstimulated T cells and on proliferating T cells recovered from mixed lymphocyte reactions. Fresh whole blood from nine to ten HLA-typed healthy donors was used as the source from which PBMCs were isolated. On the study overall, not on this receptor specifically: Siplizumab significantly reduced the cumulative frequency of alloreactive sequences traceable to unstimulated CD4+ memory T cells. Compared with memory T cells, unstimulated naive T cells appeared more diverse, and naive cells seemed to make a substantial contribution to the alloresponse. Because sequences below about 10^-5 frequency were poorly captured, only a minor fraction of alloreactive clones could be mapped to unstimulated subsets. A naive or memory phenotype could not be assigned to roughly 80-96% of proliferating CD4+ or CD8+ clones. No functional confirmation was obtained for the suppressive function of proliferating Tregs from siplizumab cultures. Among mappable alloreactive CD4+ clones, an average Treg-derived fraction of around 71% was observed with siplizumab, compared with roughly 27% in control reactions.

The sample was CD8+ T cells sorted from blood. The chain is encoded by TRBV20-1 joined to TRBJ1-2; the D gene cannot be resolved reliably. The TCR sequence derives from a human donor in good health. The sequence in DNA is TGCAGTGCTAGAGGGCAGTATGGCTACACCTTC. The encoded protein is CSARGQYGYTF.